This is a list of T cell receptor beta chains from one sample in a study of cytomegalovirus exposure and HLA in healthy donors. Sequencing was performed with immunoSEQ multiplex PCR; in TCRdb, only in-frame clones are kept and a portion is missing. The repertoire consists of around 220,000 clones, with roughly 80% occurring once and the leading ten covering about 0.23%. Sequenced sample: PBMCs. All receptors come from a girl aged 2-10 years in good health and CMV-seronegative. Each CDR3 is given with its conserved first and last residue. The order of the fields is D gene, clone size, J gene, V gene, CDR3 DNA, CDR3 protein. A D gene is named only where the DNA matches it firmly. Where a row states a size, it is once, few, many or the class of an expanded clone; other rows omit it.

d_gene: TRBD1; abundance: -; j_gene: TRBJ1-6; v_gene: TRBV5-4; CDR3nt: TGTGCCAGCAGTTCTGGGACAGGGGATAGTAATTCACCCCTCCACTTT; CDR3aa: CASSSGTGDSNSPLHF
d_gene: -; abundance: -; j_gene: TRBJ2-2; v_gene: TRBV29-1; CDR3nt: TGCAGCGTCTCGAACGGGGACACCGGGGAGCTGTTTTTT; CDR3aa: CSVSNGDTGELFF
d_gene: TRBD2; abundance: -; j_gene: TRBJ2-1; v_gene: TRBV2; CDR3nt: TGTGCCAGCAGTCTTCTTACTAGCGGGGGTAGAGATGAGCAGTTCTTC; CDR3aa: CASSLLTSGGRDEQFF
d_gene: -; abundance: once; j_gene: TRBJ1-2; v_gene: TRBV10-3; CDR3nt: TGTGCCATCAGCGGGATAACAGGGTCCTATGGCTACACCTTC; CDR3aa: CAISGITGSYGYTF
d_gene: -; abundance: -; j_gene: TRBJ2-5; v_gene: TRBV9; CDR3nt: TGTGCCAGCAGCGTCTGTGAGCACCTAGAGACCCAGTACTTC; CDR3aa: CASSVCEHLETQYF
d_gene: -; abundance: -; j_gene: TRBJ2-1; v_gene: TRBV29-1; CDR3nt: TGCAGCGTTGAAGATCTGACAGCCTTTTACAATGAGCAGTTCTTC; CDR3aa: CSVEDLTAFYNEQFF
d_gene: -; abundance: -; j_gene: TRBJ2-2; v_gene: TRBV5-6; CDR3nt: TGTGCCAGCAGCTCTCGATCGGGGGACGTGGCCGGGGAGCTGTTTTTT; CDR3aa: CASSSRSGDVAGELFF
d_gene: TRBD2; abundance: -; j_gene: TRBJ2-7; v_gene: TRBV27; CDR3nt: TGTGCCAGCAGTTTAGGGGGGGATCCCTACGAGCAGTACTTC; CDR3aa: CASSLGGDPYEQYF
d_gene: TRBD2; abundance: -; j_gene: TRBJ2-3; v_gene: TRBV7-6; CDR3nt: TGTGCCAGCAGCTTAGGTGTTTCTAGCGGGGCAGATACGCAGTATTTT; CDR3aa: CASSLGVSSGADTQYF
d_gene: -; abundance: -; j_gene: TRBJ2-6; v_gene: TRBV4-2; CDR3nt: TGTGCCAGCAGCCAAGAAGGCGGCGCTGGGGCCAACGTCCTGACTTTC; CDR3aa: CASSQEGGAGANVLTF
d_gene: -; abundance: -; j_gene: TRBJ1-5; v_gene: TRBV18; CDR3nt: TGTGCCAGCTCAAGTACGGGGTTGGCTGATCAGCCCCAGCATTTT; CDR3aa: CASSSTGLADQPQHF
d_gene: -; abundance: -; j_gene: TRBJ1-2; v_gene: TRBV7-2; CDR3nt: TGTGCCAGCAGCTTAGGGGATCGACAGCCTAACTATGGCTACACCTTC; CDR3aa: CASSLGDRQPNYGYTF
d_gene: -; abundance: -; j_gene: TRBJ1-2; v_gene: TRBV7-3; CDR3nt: TGTGCCAGCAGCTTATCACGAGAAGTGGATGGCTACACCTTC; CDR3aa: CASSLSREVDGYTF
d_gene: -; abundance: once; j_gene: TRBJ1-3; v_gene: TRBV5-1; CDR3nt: TGCGCCAGCAGCTTGGCCGGCTCTGGAAACACCATATATTTT; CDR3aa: CASSLAGSGNTIYF
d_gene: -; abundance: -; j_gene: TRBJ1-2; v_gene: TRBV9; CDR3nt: TGTGCCAGCAGCGTAGCCGGGGGGTATGGCTACACCTTC; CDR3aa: CASSVAGGYGYTF
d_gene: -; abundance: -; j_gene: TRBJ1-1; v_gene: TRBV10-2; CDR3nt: TGCGCCAGCAGTGGGGACAACATGGCTTTCTTT; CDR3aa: CASSGDNMAFF